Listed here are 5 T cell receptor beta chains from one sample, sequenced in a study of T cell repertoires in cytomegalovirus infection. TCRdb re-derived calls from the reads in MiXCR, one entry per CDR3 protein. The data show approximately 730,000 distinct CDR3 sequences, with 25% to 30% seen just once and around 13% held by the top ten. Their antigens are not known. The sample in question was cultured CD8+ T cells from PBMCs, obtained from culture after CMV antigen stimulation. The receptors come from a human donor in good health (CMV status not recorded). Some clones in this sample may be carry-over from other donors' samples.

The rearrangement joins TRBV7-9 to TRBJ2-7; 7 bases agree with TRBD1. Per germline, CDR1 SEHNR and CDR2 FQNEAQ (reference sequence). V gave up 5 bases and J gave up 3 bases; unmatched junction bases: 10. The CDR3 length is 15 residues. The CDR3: CASSPPGQEYYEQYF. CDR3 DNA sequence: TGTGCCAGCAGCCCCCCCGGACAGGAGTACTACGAGCAGTACTTC.

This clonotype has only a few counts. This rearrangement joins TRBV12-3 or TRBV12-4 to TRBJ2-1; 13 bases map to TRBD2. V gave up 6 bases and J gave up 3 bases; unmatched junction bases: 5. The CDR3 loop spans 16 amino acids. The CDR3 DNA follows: TGTGCCAGCAGCGAAACTAGCGGGGGGGTCTACAATGAGCAGTTCTTC. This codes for CASSETSGGVYNEQFF.

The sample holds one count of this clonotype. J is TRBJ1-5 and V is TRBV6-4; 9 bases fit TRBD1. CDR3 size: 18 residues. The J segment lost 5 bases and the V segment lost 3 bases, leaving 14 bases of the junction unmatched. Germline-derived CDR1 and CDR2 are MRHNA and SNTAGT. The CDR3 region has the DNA TGTGCCAGCAGTGAAGGAAGGACAGGGGCGTCTGTTCATCAGCCCCAGCATTTT. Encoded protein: CASSEGRTGASVHQPQHF.

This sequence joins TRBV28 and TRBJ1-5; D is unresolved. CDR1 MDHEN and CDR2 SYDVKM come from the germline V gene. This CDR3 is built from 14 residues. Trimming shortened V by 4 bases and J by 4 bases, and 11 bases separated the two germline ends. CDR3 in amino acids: CASSWRIRNQPQHF. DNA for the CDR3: TGTGCCAGCAGTTGGCGGATACGAAATCAGCCCCAGCATTTT.

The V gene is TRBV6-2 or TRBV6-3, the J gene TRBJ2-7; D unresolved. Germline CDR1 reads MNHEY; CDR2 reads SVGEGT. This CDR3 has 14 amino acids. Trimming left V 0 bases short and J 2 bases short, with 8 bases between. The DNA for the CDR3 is TGTGCCAGCAGTTACTCGGGCAGGCCCTACGAGCAGTACGTC. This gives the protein CASSYSGRPYEQYV.